This TCR beta chain was retrieved from a study of blood T cell repertoires in COVID-19. Study summary: Samples of COVID-19 (acute and convalescent) were obtained from the United States, Italy and Spain. Nucleic acid was either cDNA or gDNA, and it came from T cells, B-cell-depleted T cells, or PBMCs.

The CDR3 is made up of 16 amino acids. Study processing details: By means of reference gene primer amplification, nucleated cell counts were estimated. Repertoires were generated with immunoSEQ multiplex PCR, while TCRdb's copy carries only in-frame clones and drops some. The V and J calls and clone size are taken from that table; D and trimming were inferred from the DNA. The sample gives 55,000 to 95,000 clones, 80% to 90% of which show up once; roughly 20% is in the top ten. The sequenced sample was peripheral blood. This chain uses TRBV21-1 with TRBJ2-7; the table assigns TRBD1, which was not confirmed against the DNA. TRBV21-1 constitutes a pseudogene. This TCR came from a woman aged 65 to 85 with acute or convalescent COVID-19. This chain's CDR3 is CASSKAQGAYPYEQYF. The CDR3 bases are TGTGCCAGCAGCAAAGCGCAGGGGGCGTACCCCTACGAGCAGTACTTC.